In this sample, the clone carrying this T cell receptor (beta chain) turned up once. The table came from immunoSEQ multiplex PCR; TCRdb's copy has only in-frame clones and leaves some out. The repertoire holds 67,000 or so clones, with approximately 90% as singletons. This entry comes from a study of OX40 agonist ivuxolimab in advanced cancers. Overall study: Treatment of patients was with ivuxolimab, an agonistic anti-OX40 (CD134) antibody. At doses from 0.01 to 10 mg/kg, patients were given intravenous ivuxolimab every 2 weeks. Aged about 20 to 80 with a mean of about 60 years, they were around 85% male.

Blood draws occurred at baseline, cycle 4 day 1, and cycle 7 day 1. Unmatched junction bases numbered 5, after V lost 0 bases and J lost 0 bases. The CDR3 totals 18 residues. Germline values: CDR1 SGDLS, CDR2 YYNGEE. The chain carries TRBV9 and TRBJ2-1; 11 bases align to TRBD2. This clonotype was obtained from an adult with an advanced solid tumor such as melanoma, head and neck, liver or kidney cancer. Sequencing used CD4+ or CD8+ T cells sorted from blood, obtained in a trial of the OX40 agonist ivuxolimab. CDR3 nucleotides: TGTGCCAGCAGCGTAGTAGCGGGGGGGTGGAGCTCCTACAATGAGCAGTTCTTC. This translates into CASSVVAGGWSSYNEQFF.